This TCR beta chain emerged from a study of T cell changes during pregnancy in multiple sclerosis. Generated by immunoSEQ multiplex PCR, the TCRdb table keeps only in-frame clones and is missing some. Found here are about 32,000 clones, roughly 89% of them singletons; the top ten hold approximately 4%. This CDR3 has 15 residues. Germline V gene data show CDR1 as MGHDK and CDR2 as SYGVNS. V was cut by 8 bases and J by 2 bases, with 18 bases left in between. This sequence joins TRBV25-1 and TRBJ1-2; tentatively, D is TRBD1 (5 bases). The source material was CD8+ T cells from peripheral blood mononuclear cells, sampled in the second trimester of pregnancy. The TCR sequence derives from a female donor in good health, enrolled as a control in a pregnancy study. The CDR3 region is CASLGWGESNYGYTF. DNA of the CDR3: TGTGCCAGCCTAGGATGGGGGGAGTCCAACTATGGCTACACCTTC.